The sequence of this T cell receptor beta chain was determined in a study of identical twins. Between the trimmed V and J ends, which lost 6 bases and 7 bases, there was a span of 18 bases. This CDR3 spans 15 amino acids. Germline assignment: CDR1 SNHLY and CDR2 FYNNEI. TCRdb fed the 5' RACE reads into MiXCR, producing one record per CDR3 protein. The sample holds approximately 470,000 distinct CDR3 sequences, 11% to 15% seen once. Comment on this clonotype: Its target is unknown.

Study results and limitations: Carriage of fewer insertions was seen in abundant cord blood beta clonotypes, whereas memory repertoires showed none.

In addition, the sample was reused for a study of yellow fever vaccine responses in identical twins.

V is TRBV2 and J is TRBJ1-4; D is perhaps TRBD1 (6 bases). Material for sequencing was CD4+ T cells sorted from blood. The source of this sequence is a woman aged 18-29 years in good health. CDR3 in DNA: TGTGCCAGCAGACGCCGGGACACCTCGGGTGAAAAACTGTTTTTT. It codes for CASRRRDTSGEKLFF.